The rows below give T cell receptor beta chains drawn from one sample of a study of shared clonotypes between healthy human individuals. The assay was immunoSEQ multiplex PCR, and TCRdb's table has in-frame clones only and misses some. The table has some 630,000 clones, approximately 96% seen once. Sequencing input: naive CD8+ T cells sorted from blood. Every receptor here comes from a woman in her twenties or thirties in good health. CDR3s include the opening cysteine and the closing phenylalanine or tryptophan. Fields, in order: CDR3 protein, CDR3 DNA, V gene, J gene, clone size, D gene. The D gene is left open where the match is weak. A clone size is listed for some rows: how often the clone was seen (once, few, many), or a class if it is expanded.

CDR3 protein: CASSAPGRQYGNQPQHF
CDR3 DNA: TGTGCCAGCAGTGCACCGGGACGGCAATACGGAAATCAGCCCCAGCATTTT
V gene: TRBV28
J gene: TRBJ1-5
clone size: NA
D gene: NA

CDR3 protein: CASSITGAGNTIYF
CDR3 DNA: TGTGCCAGTAGTATAACAGGAGCTGGAAACACCATATATTTT
V gene: TRBV19
J gene: TRBJ1-3
clone size: once
D gene: NA

CDR3 protein: CASSHQLVNEQFF
CDR3 DNA: TGCGCCAGCAGCCACCAACTAGTCAATGAGCAGTTCTTC
V gene: TRBV4-1
J gene: TRBJ2-1
clone size: NA
D gene: NA

CDR3 protein: CAIERRGPQHF
CDR3 DNA: TGTGCCATCGAGAGACGGGGTCCCCAGCATTTT
V gene: TRBV10-3
J gene: TRBJ1-5
clone size: few
D gene: NA

CDR3 protein: CASSFFTSSYNEQFF
CDR3 DNA: TGTGCCAGCAGCTTTTTTACCAGCTCCTACAATGAGCAGTTCTTC
V gene: TRBV11-2
J gene: TRBJ2-1
clone size: few
D gene: NA

CDR3 protein: CSVVSTDTQYF
CDR3 DNA: TGCAGTGTTGTTAGCACAGATACGCAGTATTTT
V gene: TRBV20-1
J gene: TRBJ2-3
clone size: NA
D gene: NA

CDR3 protein: CASSLDYEQYF
CDR3 DNA: TGTGCCAGCAGCTTGGACTACGAGCAGTACTTC
V gene: TRBV5-6
J gene: TRBJ2-7
clone size: few
D gene: NA

CDR3 protein: CASSLTSGHTDTQYF
CDR3 DNA: TGTGCCAGCAGTCTGACTAGCGGTCACACAGATACGCAGTATTTT
V gene: TRBV28
J gene: TRBJ2-3
clone size: NA
D gene: TRBD2

CDR3 protein: CASSSGTGHQETQYF
CDR3 DNA: TGTGCCAGCAGCTCCGGGACAGGGCATCAAGAGACCCAGTACTTC
V gene: TRBV27
J gene: TRBJ2-5
clone size: NA
D gene: TRBD1

CDR3 protein: CASSLAGLQYF
CDR3 DNA: TGTGCCAGCAGTTTAGCGGGACTGCAGTACTTC
V gene: TRBV27
J gene: TRBJ2-7
clone size: NA
D gene: NA

CDR3 protein: CASSDSNMATGEDTQYF
CDR3 DNA: TGCGCCAGCAGTGACTCAAACATGGCGACAGGGGAAGATACGCAGTATTTT
V gene: TRBV10-1
J gene: TRBJ2-3
clone size: NA
D gene: TRBD1

CDR3 protein: CASSSPLLAGGANTQYF
CDR3 DNA: TGTGCCAGCAGCTCCCCCCTCCTGGCGGGAGGGGCGAATACGCAGTATTTT
V gene: TRBV13
J gene: TRBJ2-3
clone size: NA
D gene: TRBD2

CDR3 protein: CASSVEGSGREIYEQYF
CDR3 DNA: TGTGCCAGCAGCGTAGAAGGTAGCGGGAGAGAAATTTACGAGCAGTACTTC
V gene: TRBV9
J gene: TRBJ2-7
clone size: NA
D gene: TRBD2

CDR3 protein: CASSGTLETQYF
CDR3 DNA: TGTGCCAGCAGCGGCACTTTGGAGACCCAGTACTTC
V gene: TRBV7-6
J gene: TRBJ2-5
clone size: NA
D gene: NA

CDR3 protein: CASSLILATPNYGYTF
CDR3 DNA: TGTGCCAGCAGCTTGATCCTGGCAACGCCTAACTATGGCTACACCTTC
V gene: TRBV5-5
J gene: TRBJ1-2
clone size: NA
D gene: NA

CDR3 protein: CASSQDSLWREGTGELFF
CDR3 DNA: TGCGCCAGCAGCCAAGACTCTCTGTGGCGGGAGGGTACCGGGGAGCTGTTTTTT
V gene: TRBV4-1
J gene: TRBJ2-2
clone size: once
D gene: TRBD2

CDR3 protein: CASSLGDVEQYF
CDR3 DNA: TGTGCCAGCAGCTTAGGAGATGTCGAGCAGTACTTC
V gene: TRBV13
J gene: TRBJ2-7
clone size: few
D gene: NA

CDR3 protein: CASGFPDGQGYTF
CDR3 DNA: TGTGCCAGCGGCTTCCCGGACGGCCAGGGCTACACCTTC
V gene: TRBV28
J gene: TRBJ1-2
clone size: NA
D gene: NA

CDR3 protein: CASSLQGYLYGYTF
CDR3 DNA: TGTGCCAGCAGCCTACAGGGGTATCTATACGGCTACACCTTC
V gene: TRBV11-2
J gene: TRBJ1-2
clone size: NA
D gene: TRBD1

CDR3 protein: CASSLTGGETQYF
CDR3 DNA: TGTGCCAGCAGTTTAACAGGGGGAGAGACCCAGTACTTC
V gene: TRBV27
J gene: TRBJ2-5
clone size: NA
D gene: TRBD1

CDR3 protein: CSFAGLVPEQFF
CDR3 DNA: TGCAGCTTCGCGGGACTAGTTCCTGAGCAGTTCTTC
V gene: TRBV29-1
J gene: TRBJ2-1
clone size: once
D gene: TRBD2

CDR3 protein: CASSRAGEAYNEQFF
CDR3 DNA: TGTGCCAGCAGCAGAGCGGGAGAGGCCTACAATGAGCAGTTCTTC
V gene: TRBV13
J gene: TRBJ2-1
clone size: NA
D gene: TRBD2

CDR3 protein: CASSYQGTPPRGYTF
CDR3 DNA: TGTGCCAGCAGCTACCAGGGTACTCCGCCCCGTGGCTACACCTTC
V gene: TRBV5-6
J gene: TRBJ1-2
clone size: NA
D gene: NA

CDR3 protein: CASSSDRAKNPYEQYF
CDR3 DNA: TGTGCCAGCAGCTCTGACAGGGCGAAGAACCCCTACGAGCAGTACTTC
V gene: TRBV7-8
J gene: TRBJ2-7
clone size: NA
D gene: TRBD1

CDR3 protein: CASSPPTRTGDGYTF
CDR3 DNA: TGTGCCAGCAGCCCCCCGACCAGGACAGGGGATGGCTACACCTTC
V gene: TRBV7-9
J gene: TRBJ1-2
clone size: NA
D gene: TRBD1

CDR3 protein: CASGAQGQLWEKLFF
CDR3 DNA: TGTGCCAGCGGAGCCCAGGGTCAGCTATGGGAAAAACTGTTTTTT
V gene: TRBV6-5
J gene: TRBJ1-4
clone size: NA
D gene: NA

CDR3 protein: CASSVGGSSFKYF
CDR3 DNA: TGTGCCAGCAGCGTAGGAGGTTCGTCATTCAAGTACTTT
V gene: TRBV9
J gene: TRBJ1-6
clone size: NA
D gene: NA

CDR3 protein: CASSLTGGGGDGYTF
CDR3 DNA: TGTGCCAGCAGTCTGACAGGGGGCGGAGGCGATGGCTACACCTTC
V gene: TRBV28
J gene: TRBJ1-2
clone size: NA
D gene: TRBD1

CDR3 protein: CASQSGQGNFNGYTF
CDR3 DNA: TGTGCCAGCCAGTCGGGACAGGGGAATTTTAATGGCTACACCTTC
V gene: TRBV11-1
J gene: TRBJ1-2
clone size: NA
D gene: TRBD1

CDR3 protein: CATSSGVGEQFF
CDR3 DNA: TGTGCCACCAGCAGTGGGGTGGGGGAGCAGTTCTTC
V gene: TRBV15
J gene: TRBJ2-1
clone size: NA
D gene: NA

CDR3 protein: CASSARGYEQYF
CDR3 DNA: TGTGCCAGCAGTGCTAGGGGTTACGAGCAGTACTTC
V gene: TRBV2
J gene: TRBJ2-7
clone size: NA
D gene: NA

CDR3 protein: CASKRPGTGGLNTEAFF
CDR3 DNA: TGTGCCAGCAAGAGACCCGGGACAGGGGGTCTGAACACTGAAGCTTTCTTT
V gene: TRBV28
J gene: TRBJ1-1
clone size: NA
D gene: TRBD1

CDR3 protein: CASSLGGSGNTEAFF
CDR3 DNA: TGTGCCAGTAGCTTGGGCGGCTCCGGGAACACTGAAGCTTTCTTT
V gene: TRBV5-6
J gene: TRBJ1-1
clone size: NA
D gene: NA

CDR3 protein: CASGKQATNEKLFF
CDR3 DNA: TGTGCCAGCGGGAAACAAGCAACTAATGAAAAACTGTTTTTT
V gene: TRBV6-1
J gene: TRBJ1-4
clone size: once
D gene: NA

CDR3 protein: CASSFGGELFF
CDR3 DNA: TGCGCCAGCAGTTTCGGGGGGGAGCTGTTTTTT
V gene: TRBV10-1
J gene: TRBJ2-2
clone size: NA
D gene: NA

CDR3 protein: CASSYSPSATNEKLFF
CDR3 DNA: TGTGCCAGCAGTTACTCGCCCAGTGCAACTAATGAAAAACTGTTTTTT
V gene: TRBV6-6
J gene: TRBJ1-4
clone size: NA
D gene: NA

CDR3 protein: CAWSAGAVYNEQFF
CDR3 DNA: TGTGCCTGGAGTGCCGGGGCTGTTTACAATGAGCAGTTCTTC
V gene: TRBV30
J gene: TRBJ2-1
clone size: NA
D gene: NA